In its sample, the clone carrying this T cell receptor beta chain ranks as medium-sized (0.01 to 0.1%). The data were obtained in a study of graft-versus-host responses after intestinal transplantation. With V trimmed by 3 bases and J by 6 bases, 8 bases remained unmatched. The CDR3 has 16 residues. Germline lookup yields CDR1 MNHNS and CDR2 SASEGT. Plated together were about 200,000 CFSE-labeled responder cells and about 200,000 irradiated, violet-dye-labeled stimulator cells. The authors sorted proliferating CFSE-low CD3+CD4+ and CD3+CD8+ responders after the reaction. General observations from the study: Clonal ratios of graft-versus-host to host-versus-graft in allografts were high for patients exhibiting graft-donor T cell macrochimerism.

The repertoire was sequenced with immunoSEQ multiplex PCR; TCRdb's copy has only in-frame clones and lacks some. Counted here are under 15,000 clones, 35% occurring once; the ten biggest clones make up roughly 2.2%. The material sequenced was alloreactive CD8+ T cells from a mixed lymphocyte reaction culture, taken before intestinal transplant. Subset reported: CFSE-low proliferating T cells sorted from approximately six-day pre-transplant mixed lymphocyte reaction (GvH or HvG direction). This receptor was identified in a human patient who received an intestinal transplant. V usage is TRBV6-1 and J usage is TRBJ1-3; 10 bases fit TRBD1. CDR3 loop: CASSDYRGTGENTIYF. In DNA, the CDR3 is TGTGCCAGCAGTGATTATCGTGGGACAGGGGAAAACACCATATATTTT.